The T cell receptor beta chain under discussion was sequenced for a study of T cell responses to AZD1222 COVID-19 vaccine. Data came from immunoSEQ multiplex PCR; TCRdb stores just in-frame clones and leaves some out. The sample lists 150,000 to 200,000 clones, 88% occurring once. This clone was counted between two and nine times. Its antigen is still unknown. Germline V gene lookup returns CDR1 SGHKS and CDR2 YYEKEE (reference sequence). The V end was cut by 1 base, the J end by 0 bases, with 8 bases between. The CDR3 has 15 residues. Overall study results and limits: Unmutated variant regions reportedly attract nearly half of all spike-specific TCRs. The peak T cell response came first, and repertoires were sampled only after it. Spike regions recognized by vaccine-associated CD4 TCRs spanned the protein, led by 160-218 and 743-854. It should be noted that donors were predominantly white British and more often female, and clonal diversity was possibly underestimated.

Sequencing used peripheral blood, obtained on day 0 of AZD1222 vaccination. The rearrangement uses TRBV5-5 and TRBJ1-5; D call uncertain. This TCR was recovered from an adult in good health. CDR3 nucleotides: TGTGCCAGCAGCTTGACAGACTATAGCAATCAGCCCCAGCATTTT. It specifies CASSLTDYSNQPQHF.